A selection of T cell receptor beta chains follows, all from one sample in a study of control samples from healthy donors and cancer patients. Sequenced by immunoSEQ multiplex PCR; TCRdb stores in-frame clones only, minus some. Of roughly 170,000 clones listed, 90% to 95% are singletons. Material for sequencing was blood. Every receptor here comes from a man between 18 and 29 years old in good health. The CDR3 runs from the conserved cysteine through the conserved F or W.

V gene,CDR3 protein
TRBV5-6,CASSLVFSEGYTGELFF
TRBV2,CASSRIGETEAFF
TRBV30,CAWRGNNYGYTF
TRBV10-3,CAISGSNTGELFF
TRBV24-1,CATSDALDRVDGYTF
TRBV6-5,CASSSGGGYGYTF
TRBV6-5,CASMKEPNTEAFF
TRBV6-2/TRBV6-3,CASSSTENTGELFF
TRBV5-4,CASSSPPAEGYGYTF
TRBV7-8,CASSLGGLAAPRDTQYF
TRBV3-1/TRBV3-2,CASSLLGQGPKGYTF
TRBV9,CASSGRPGTSGGPHGTDTQYF
TRBV12-3/TRBV12-4,CASSLELPGELFF
TRBV7-3,CASSLVDGELFF
TRBV2,CASSDFDRTYEQYF
TRBV6-2/TRBV6-3,CASSALGFGYTEAFF
TRBV24-1,CATSGLGQGANEQFF
TRBV11-2,CASSAGAYGYTF
TRBV9,CASSVVSGGNNEQFF
TRBV27,CASSLLSGGDSDTQYF
TRBV18,CASSPSTVIYEQYF
TRBV19,CASSMTGTGREQYF
TRBV2,CASSLLLGDRFNYGYTF
TRBV28,CASSFSLSTGEDNSNQPQHF
TRBV28,CASSNSGTGLGYEQYF
TRBV6-1,CASSDRQGAEAFF